These 21 T cell receptor beta chains share one sample of origin, sequenced in a study of blood T cell repertoires in COVID-19. TCRdb's table, derived via immunoSEQ multiplex PCR, lists solely in-frame clones and lacks some. Of approximately 250,000 clones listed, approximately 85% are singletons. Sequencing used peripheral blood. These receptor sequences come from a woman older than 75 with COVID-19, enrolled during active disease.

The V gene is TRBV5-1, the J gene TRBJ1-2; D ambiguous. CDR1 and CDR2 (germline): SGHRS, YFSETQ. V was trimmed by 0 bases and J by 4 bases, leaving 16 bases between them. The CDR3 has 16 amino acids. CDR3 residues: CASSLGSAGGIYGYTF. CDR3 bases: TGCGCCAGCAGCTTGGGGTCGGCAGGAGGTATCTATGGCTACACCTTC. The whole variable domain, remainder taken from reference TRBV5-1 and TRBJ1-2, is KAGVTQTPRYLIKTRGQQVTLSCSPISGHRSVSWYQQTPGQGLQFLFEYFSETQRNKGNFPGRFSGRQFSNSRSEMNVSTLELGDSALYLCASSLGSAGGIYGYTFGSGTRLTVV.

The chain joins TRBV6-6 to TRBJ2-3; D might be TRBD1 (6 bases). Trimming left V 6 bases short and J 1 base short, with 8 bases between. The CDR3 is 13 amino acids. Germline loops: CDR1 MNHNY, CDR2 SVGAGI (reference sequence). CDR3 bases: TGTGCCAGCAGAAGGACAGGCACAGATACGCAGTATTTT. Residues: CASRRTGTDTQYF.

V is TRBV6-4 and J is TRBJ2-4; perhaps TRBD2 as D (7 bases). This CDR3 spans 15 amino acids. CDR1 is MRHNA, CDR2 SNTAGT, per germline. V shed 0 bases and J shed 6 bases, with 12 bases lying between them. The CDR3 is CASSDSSGEGNIQYF. CDR3 nucleotide sequence: TGTGCCAGCAGTGACTCTTCAGGGGAGGGAAACATTCAGTACTTC.

The chain joins TRBV27 to TRBJ2-3, with no clear D. The CDR3 is made up of 13 amino acids. Germline CDR1 is MNHEY and CDR2 is SMNVEV (reference sequence). Trimming removed 3 bases from V and 2 bases from J, with 6 bases in between. DNA of the CDR3: TGTGCCAGCAGTTTCCAGATCACAGATACGCAGTATTTT. Its translation: CASSFQITDTQYF.

This rearrangement joins TRBV19 to TRBJ2-7, with 12 bases fitting TRBD2. CDR1 is LNHDA, CDR2 SQIVND, per germline (reference sequence). V shed 5 bases, J shed 3 bases, and the junction held 2 bases outside the gene matches. The CDR3 has 14 amino acids. The CDR3: CASSAGLAGYEQYF. The CDR3 bases are TGTGCCAGTAGTGCGGGACTAGCGGGCTACGAGCAGTACTTC.

This sequence joins TRBV27 and TRBJ1-5; no definite D call. This CDR3 is built from 14 residues. The germline V gene encodes CDR1 MNHEY and CDR2 SMNVEV (reference sequence). Deletions cut 3 bases from V and 0 bases from J, with 6 bases between. CDR3 region: CASSFLNSNQPQHF. The DNA for the CDR3 is TGTGCCAGCAGTTTCCTTAATAGCAATCAGCCCCAGCATTTT.

The rearrangement joins TRBV27 to TRBJ2-1; D is possibly TRBD2 (5 bases). The germline CDR1 and CDR2 sequences are MNHEY and SMNVEV (reference sequence). There are 13 residues in the CDR3. Trimming pared 6 bases from V and 6 bases from J, leaving 12 bases between. Here the CDR3 reads CASRPSFGNEQFF. The CDR3 DNA reads as TGTGCCAGCAGACCTAGCTTCGGCAATGAGCAGTTCTTC.

The rearrangement links TRBV3-1 (or the pseudogene TRBV3-2) to TRBJ1-5; TRBD1 agrees at 11 bases. Germline-derived CDR1 and CDR2 are LGHDT and YNNKEL (reference sequence). Trimming at V came to 0 bases and at J to 6 bases, leaving 4 bases not matched to a gene. The CDR3 spans 16 residues. DNA for the CDR3: TGTGCCAGCAGCCAAGATATGGGGACAGGGGGTCAGCCCCAGCATTTT. Protein: CASSQDMGTGGQPQHF.

This chain joins TRBV5-1 and TRBJ2-3, with 10 bases lining up with TRBD1. Looked up from germline, CDR1 is SGHRS and CDR2 is YFSETQ. The CDR3 has 16 residues. The trim removed 4 bases at V and 6 bases at J, leaving 11 bases unmatched. CDR3 nucleotides: TGCGCCAGCAGCACTTCGGGACAGGGGCTTAGGGATACGCAGTATTTT. This gives the protein CASSTSGQGLRDTQYF.

The J gene is TRBJ2-1, the V gene TRBV27; possibly TRBD2 for D (5 bases). V lost 5 bases and J lost 12, with 20 bases in between. This CDR3 contains 14 residues. Germline loops: CDR1 MNHEY, CDR2 SMNVEV (reference sequence). DNA of the CDR3: TGTGCCAGCAGTCCTGGACGGGGTCGGGTAGCGCAGTTCTTC. This encodes CASSPGRGRVAQFF.

The chain couples TRBV7-3 to TRBJ2-3, with 9 bases identical to TRBD2. Trimming took 8 bases from V and 1 from J; bases not matched to a gene: 7. The CDR3 covers 15 residues. Germline V gene lookup returns CDR1 SGHTA and CDR2 FQGTGA. CDR3 in DNA: TGTGCCAGCGGCCCTAGCGGGGCACGCACAGATACGCAGTATTTT. Its protein product is CASGPSGARTDTQYF.

The CDR3 reads CASSAGTGQNTGELFF. The DNA for the CDR3 is TGTGCCAGCAGCGCCGGGACTGGCCAGAACACCGGGGAGCTGTTTTTT. The chain couples TRBV5-8 to TRBJ2-2, with D perhaps matching TRBD2 (6 bases). CDR1 is SGHTS and CDR2 is YDEGEE in the germline V gene. The CDR3 length is 16 residues. V was clipped by 4 bases and J by 1 base, with 14 bases between them. Full variable domain (remainder filled in from reference TRBV5-8 and TRBJ2-2): EAGVTQSPTHLIKTRGQQATLRCSPISGHTSVYWYQQALGLGLQFLLWYDEGEERNRGNFPPRFSGRQFPNYSSELNVNALELEDSALYLCASSAGTGQNTGELFFGEGSRLTVL.

The chain couples TRBV30 to TRBJ1-2; 10 bases map to TRBD1. This CDR3 region has 14 residues. Germline-derived CDR1 and CDR2 are GTSNPN and SVGIG (reference sequence). V lost 4 bases to trimming and J lost 2 bases; unmatched junction nucleotides: 4. CDR3 in DNA: TGTGCCTGGACTCGGACAGGGGGAAACTATGGCTACACCTTC. It encodes CAWTRTGGNYGYTF.

This chain links TRBV27 with TRBJ2-5; a possible D gene is TRBD1 (5 bases). This CDR3 comprises 15 residues. V was cut by 5 bases and J by 5 bases, with 18 bases left in between. Germline-derived CDR1 and CDR2 are MNHEY and SMNVEV (reference sequence). CDR3 region: CASSLDGAGSETQYF. The CDR3 DNA reads as TGTGCCAGCAGTCTTGATGGGGCAGGATCGGAGACCCAGTACTTC.

This clone has only a few counts. V usage is TRBV5-6 and J usage is TRBJ1-1; unclear D gene. The germline V and J ends were trimmed by 3 bases and 10 bases, with 10 bases remaining between them. Germline CDR1 is SGHDT and CDR2 is YYEEEE. The CDR3 covers 11 residues. The CDR3 loop reads CASSYLSLAFF. The CDR3, as DNA: TGTGCCAGCAGCTACTTGTCGTTAGCTTTCTTT.

V is TRBV7-2 and J is TRBJ2-5; 10 bases fit TRBD1. Germline CDR1 is SGHTA and CDR2 is FQGNSA. This CDR3 is built from 15 residues. V shed 7 bases and J 3 bases; nucleotides not matched to a gene: 8. The CDR3 spells CASTPDRGAEETQYF. The CDR3 DNA is TGTGCCAGCACCCCGGACAGGGGGGCGGAAGAGACCCAGTACTTC. The full variable domain, in which reference TRBV7-2 and TRBJ2-5 provide the parts outside the CDR3, is GAGVSQSPSNKVTEKGKDVELRCDPISGHTALYWYRQSLGQGLEFLIYFQGNSAPDKSGLPSDRFSAERTGGSVSTLTIQRTQQEDSAVYLCASTPDRGAEETQYFGPGTRLLVL.

The gene calls are TRBV7-2 and TRBJ2-1; the match to TRBD2 covers 7 bases. The CDR3 sequence is 14 residues long. CDR1 and CDR2 (germline): SGHTA, FQGNSA. V shed 7 bases, J shed 15 bases, and the junction held 18 bases outside the gene matches. The CDR3 here is CASTLSPSAGGWFF. The DNA of the CDR3 is TGTGCCAGCACCCTGAGCCCATCGGCCGGGGGGTGGTTCTTC.

This clone was found once. The rearrangement uses TRBV18 and TRBJ1-2, with D perhaps matching TRBD1 (6 bases). The V gene lost 3 bases and the J gene lost 7 bases, with 12 bases spanning the gap. The CDR3 has 13 residues. Germline CDR1 reads KGHSH; CDR2 reads LQKENI. Here the CDR3 reads CASSPEQGRGYTF. The CDR3 DNA sequence: TGTGCCAGCTCACCGGAACAGGGTCGTGGCTACACCTTC.

The V and J genes are TRBV27 and TRBJ1-1; D is perhaps TRBD1 (6 bases). The CDR3 runs to 17 residues. Germline CDR1 reads MNHEY; CDR2 reads SMNVEV (reference sequence). Trimming took off 2 bases at V and 2 bases at J, with 18 bases between the two ends. CDR3 sequence: CASSLRGRGDSNTEAFF. The DNA for the CDR3 is TGTGCCAGCAGTTTAAGAGGCAGGGGAGATTCTAACACTGAAGCTTTCTTT.

V gene TRBV11-2 combines with J gene TRBJ1-1, with D unclear. The CDR3 loop spans 13 amino acids. The V and J ends lost 1 base and 7 bases respectively, with 10 bases between them. The germline CDR1 and CDR2 sequences are SGHAT and FQNNGV. CDR3 sequence: CASSLGSAGEAFF. CDR3 DNA: TGTGCCAGCAGCTTAGGTTCGGCAGGTGAAGCTTTCTTT.

The chain joins TRBV5-4 to TRBJ2-2; D remains unclear. The germline V gene has CDR1 SGHNT and CDR2 YYREEE (reference sequence). There are 18 residues in the CDR3. Trimming took off 4 bases at V and 0 bases at J, with 19 bases between the two ends. The CDR3 loop reads CASSPPTVTISNTGELFF. DNA of the CDR3: TGTGCCAGCAGCCCCCCAACGGTGACAATCTCGAACACCGGGGAGCTGTTTTTT. The complete variable domain, with remaining parts taken from reference TRBV5-4 and TRBJ2-2, reads ETGVTQSPTHLIKTRGQQVTLRCSSQSGHNTVSWYQQALGQGPQFIFQYYREEENGRGNFPPRFSGLQFPNYSSELNVNALELDDSALYLCASSPPTVTISNTGELFFGEGSRLTVL.